The sequence of this TCR beta chain was determined in a study of graft-versus-host responses after intestinal transplantation (dated by TCRdb to about 2021). Turning to the overall study: Multivisceral, liver-intestinal, or isolated intestinal transplants were received by the recipients. All recipients received anti-thymocyte globulin induction followed by maintenance tacrolimus and steroids for around three years. Bulk TCR-beta CDR3 sequencing was used to track graft-versus-host and host-versus-graft alloreactive T cell clones in the graft, circulation and bone marrow after intestinal transplantation. Alloreactive clones were identified by sequencing pre-transplant mixed lymphocyte reaction products and comparing these products with unstimulated pre-transplant donor and recipient T cells. A cohort of some 24 intestinal transplant recipients, including one retransplant, was enrolled, and 3 patients lacking pretransplant specimens were excluded. A peak of at least 4% donor T cells among recipient peripheral blood mononuclear cells was the definition used for donor T cell macrochimerism. Rather than going through the commercial service, samples from a few later patients were sequenced in-house on an Illumina MiSeq and processed with MiXCR. What the authors observed across the whole study: Early after transplant, declines in HvG clones were associated with peak levels of circulating GvH clones. GvH clones were detected in recipient bone marrow, and some of these GvH clones were observed earlier in ileal mucosa or blood, consistent with an intestinal mucosal origin. The conclusions were limited by the relatively low number and heterogeneity of the intestinal transplant patients. Patients with donor T cell macrochimerism had high GvH to HvG T cell clonal ratios in their allografts.

Concerning this clone itself: Its antigen has not been determined. One base away there is no much larger clone; base qualities are not given.

Receptor libraries were prepared by the immunoSEQ multiplex PCR assay. For most patients, genomic DNA was isolated with the Qiagen DNeasy Blood and Tissue Kit and sent frozen to Adaptive Biotechnologies for TCR sequencing. For most patients, genomic DNA was subjected to high-throughput TCR-beta CDR3 sequencing by Adaptive Biotechnologies. The authors processed their data as follows. Adaptive's ImmunoSEQ software supplied the TCR sequencing data for about 18 patients, while MiXCR and VDJtools were used to process a few other patients. To correct CD4 versus CD8 sorting errors, any sequence found in both subsets at a frequency ratio below 5:1 was removed. Because the origin of CDR3 nucleotide sequences shared between donor and recipient could not be assigned, those sequences were removed. Alloreactive clones required at least 2-fold expansion over unstimulated cells and minimum CFSE-low frequency of 0.002% (template counts) or 0.001% (read counts). Clones were considered mappable if detected in sequenced pre-transplant spleen, lymph node, or MLR CFSE-low populations of the donor or recipient. The cumulative frequency of alloreactive clones was calculated as a percentage of all sequences, weighted by copy number. In TCRdb, the immuneACCESS table is reduced to in-frame sequences with V and J assigned. These tables do not hold every clone; where another copy was compared, an unresolved V gene accounts for under half, and the others remain unexplained. For V, J and clone size, that table is used; D and trimming come from the DNA. In this sample the table shows about 70,000 clones, roughly 88% of which occur a single time. The top ten constitute approximately 1.3% of the sample.

From cysteine to phenylalanine, the CDR3 is 15 amino acids long. Only the CDR3 DNA stays, 45 bases, in frame from base 1. CDR1 SGDLS and CDR2 YYNGEE were looked up in the germline V gene. V loses 0 bases, J loses 0 bases, and the germline ends lie 10 bases apart. The time point label for this specimen denotes: cells obtained before transplantation from donor or recipient. CD3+CD4+ and CD3+CD8+ populations were FACS-sorted from unstimulated pre-transplant donor and recipient cells taken from spleen or lymph nodes. The starting material was unstimulated CD8+ T cells sorted from spleen or lymph node cells, obtained before intestinal transplant. This chain is built from TRBV9 and TRBJ2-7, with TRBD2 tentatively as D gene (6 bases match). This receptor was taken from a human donor who received an intestinal transplant. The nucleotide sequence is TGTGCCAGCAGCGTAGGGGGTAGCGGCTCCTACGAGCAGTACTTC. Translated, it reads CASSVGGSGSYEQYF.